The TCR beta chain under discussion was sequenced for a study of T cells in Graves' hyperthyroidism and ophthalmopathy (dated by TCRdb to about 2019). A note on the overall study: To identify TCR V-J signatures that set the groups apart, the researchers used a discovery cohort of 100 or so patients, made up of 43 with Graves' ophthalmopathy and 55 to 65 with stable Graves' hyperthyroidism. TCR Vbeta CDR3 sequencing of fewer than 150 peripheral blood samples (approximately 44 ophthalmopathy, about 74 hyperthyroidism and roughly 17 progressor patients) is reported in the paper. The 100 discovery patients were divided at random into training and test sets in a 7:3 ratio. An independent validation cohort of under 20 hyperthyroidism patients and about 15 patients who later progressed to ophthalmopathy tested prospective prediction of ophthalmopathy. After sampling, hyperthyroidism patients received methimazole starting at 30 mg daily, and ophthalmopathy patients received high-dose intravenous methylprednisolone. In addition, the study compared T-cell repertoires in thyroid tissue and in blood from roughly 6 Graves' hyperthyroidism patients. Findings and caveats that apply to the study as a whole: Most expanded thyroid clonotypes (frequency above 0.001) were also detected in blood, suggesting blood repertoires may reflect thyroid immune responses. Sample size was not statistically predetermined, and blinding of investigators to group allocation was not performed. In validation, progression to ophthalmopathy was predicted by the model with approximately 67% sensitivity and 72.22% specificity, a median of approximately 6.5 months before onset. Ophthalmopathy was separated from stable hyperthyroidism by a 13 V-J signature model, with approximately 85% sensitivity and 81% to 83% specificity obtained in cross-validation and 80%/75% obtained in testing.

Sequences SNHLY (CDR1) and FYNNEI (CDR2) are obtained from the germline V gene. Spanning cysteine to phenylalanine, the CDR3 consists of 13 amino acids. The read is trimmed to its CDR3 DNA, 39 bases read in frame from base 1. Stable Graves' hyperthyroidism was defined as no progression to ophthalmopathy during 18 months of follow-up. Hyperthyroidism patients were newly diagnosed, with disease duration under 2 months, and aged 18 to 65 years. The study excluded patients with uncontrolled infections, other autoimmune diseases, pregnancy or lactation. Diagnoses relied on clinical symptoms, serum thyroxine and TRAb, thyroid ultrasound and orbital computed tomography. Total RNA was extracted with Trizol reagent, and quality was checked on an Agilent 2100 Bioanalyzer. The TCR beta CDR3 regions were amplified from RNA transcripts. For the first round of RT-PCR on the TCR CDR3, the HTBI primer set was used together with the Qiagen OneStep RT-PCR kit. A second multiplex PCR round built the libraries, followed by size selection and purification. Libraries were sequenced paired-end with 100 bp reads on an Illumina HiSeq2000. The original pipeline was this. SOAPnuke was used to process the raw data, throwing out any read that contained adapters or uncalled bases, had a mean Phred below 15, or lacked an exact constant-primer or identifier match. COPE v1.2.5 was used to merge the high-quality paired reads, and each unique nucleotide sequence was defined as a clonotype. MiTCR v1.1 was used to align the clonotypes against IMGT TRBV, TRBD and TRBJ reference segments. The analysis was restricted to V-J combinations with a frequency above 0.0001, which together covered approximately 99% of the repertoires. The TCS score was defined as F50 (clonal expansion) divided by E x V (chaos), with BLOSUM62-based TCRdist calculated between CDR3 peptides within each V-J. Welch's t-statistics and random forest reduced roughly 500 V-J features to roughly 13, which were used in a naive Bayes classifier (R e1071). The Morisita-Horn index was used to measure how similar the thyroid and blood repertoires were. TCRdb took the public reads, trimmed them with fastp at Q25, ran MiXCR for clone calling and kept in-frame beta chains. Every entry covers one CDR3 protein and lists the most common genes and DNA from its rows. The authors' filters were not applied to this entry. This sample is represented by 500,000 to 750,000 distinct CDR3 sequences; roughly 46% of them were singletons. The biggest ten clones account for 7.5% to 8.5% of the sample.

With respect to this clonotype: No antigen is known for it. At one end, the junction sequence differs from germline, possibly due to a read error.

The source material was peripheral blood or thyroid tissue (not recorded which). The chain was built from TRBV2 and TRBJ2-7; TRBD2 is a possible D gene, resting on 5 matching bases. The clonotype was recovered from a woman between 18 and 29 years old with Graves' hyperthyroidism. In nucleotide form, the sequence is TGCAGTGCTAGCCCCTTACCTGGACACGAGCAGTACTTC. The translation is CSASPLPGHEQYF.